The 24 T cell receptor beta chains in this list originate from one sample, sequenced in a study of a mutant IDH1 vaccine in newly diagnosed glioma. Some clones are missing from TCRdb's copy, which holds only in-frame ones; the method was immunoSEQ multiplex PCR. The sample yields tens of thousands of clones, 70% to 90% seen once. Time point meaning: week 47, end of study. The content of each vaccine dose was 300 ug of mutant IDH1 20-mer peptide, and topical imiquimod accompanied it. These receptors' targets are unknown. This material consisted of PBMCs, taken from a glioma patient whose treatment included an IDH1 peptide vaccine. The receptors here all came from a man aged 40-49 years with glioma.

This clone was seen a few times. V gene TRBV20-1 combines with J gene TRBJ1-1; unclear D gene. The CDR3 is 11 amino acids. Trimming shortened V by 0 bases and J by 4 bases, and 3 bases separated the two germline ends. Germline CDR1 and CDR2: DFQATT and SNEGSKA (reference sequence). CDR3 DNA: TGCAGTGCTAGAGACAGCACTGAAGCTTTCTTT. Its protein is CSARDSTEAFF.

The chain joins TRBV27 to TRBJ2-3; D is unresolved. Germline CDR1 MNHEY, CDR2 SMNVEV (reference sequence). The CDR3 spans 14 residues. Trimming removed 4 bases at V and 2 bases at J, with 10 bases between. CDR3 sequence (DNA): TGTGCCAGCAGTTCACGCACACACACAGATACGCAGTATTTT. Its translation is CASSSRTHTDTQYF.

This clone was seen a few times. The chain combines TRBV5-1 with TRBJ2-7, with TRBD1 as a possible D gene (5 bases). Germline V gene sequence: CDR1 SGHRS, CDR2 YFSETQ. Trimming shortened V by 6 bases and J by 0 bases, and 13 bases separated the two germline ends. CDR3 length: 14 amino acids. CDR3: CASNLKGPSYEQYF. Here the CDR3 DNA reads TGCGCCAGCAACCTTAAGGGGCCCTCCTACGAGCAGTACTTC.

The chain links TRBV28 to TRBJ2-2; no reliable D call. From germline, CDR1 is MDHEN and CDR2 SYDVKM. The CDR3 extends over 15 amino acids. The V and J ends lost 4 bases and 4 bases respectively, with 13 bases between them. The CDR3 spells CASSYWRTSTGELFF. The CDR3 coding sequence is TGTGCCAGCAGTTACTGGCGCACCTCCACCGGGGAGCTGTTTTTT.

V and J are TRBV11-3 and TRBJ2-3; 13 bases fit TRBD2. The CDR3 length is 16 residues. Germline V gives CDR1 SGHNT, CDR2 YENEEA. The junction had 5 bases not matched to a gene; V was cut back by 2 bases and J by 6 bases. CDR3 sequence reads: CASSLTSGRAADTQYF. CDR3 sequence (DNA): TGTGCCAGCAGCTTAACTAGCGGGAGGGCTGCGGATACGCAGTATTTT.

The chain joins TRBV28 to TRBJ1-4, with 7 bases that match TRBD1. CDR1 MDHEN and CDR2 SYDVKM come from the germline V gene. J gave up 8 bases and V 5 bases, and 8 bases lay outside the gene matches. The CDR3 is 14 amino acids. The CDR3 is CASSGEGGLEKLFF. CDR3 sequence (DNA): TGTGCCAGCAGTGGGGAAGGGGGCTTAGAAAAACTGTTTTTT.

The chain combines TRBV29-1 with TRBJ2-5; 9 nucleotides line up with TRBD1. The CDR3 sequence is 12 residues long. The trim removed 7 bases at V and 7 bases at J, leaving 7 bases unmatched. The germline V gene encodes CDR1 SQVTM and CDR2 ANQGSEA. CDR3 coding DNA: TGCAGCGAGCGGACAGGGGAAAGGACCCAGTACTTC. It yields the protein CSERTGERTQYF.

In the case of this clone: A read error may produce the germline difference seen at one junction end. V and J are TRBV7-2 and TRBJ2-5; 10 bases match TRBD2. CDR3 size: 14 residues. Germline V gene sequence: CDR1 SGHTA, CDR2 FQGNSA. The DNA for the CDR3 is TGTGCCAGCAGCTTAGGACTAGCGGGCTCCCATAGGAACTTC. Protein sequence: CASSLGLAGSHRNF. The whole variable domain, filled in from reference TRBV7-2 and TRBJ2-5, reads GAGVSQSPSNKVTEKGKDVELRCDPISGHTALYWYRQSLGQGLEFLIYFQGNSAPDKSGLPSDRFSAERTGGSVSTLTIQRTQQEDSAVYLCASSLGLAGSHRNFGPGTRLLVL.

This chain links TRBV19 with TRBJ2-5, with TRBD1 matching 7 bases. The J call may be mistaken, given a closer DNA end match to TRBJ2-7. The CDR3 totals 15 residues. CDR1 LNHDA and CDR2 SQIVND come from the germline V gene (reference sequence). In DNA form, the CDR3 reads TGTGCCAGTAGTACGCTGGGACAGCCCTCCTACGAGCAGTACTTC. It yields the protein CASSTLGQPSYEQYF.

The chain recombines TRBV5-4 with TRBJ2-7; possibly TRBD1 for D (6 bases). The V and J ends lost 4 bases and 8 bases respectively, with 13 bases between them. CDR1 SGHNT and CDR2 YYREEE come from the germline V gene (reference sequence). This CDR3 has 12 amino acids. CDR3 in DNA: TGTGCCAGCAGCCTGGACAGCCTACAGCAGTACTTC. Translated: CASSLDSLQQYF.

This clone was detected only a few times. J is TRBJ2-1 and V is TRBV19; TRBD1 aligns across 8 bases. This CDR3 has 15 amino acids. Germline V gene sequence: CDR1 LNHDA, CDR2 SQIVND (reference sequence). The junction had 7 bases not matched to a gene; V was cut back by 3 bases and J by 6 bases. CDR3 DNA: TGTGCCAGTAGTATGGCAGGGGGCGTGGGCAATGAGCAGTTCTTC. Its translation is CASSMAGGVGNEQFF.

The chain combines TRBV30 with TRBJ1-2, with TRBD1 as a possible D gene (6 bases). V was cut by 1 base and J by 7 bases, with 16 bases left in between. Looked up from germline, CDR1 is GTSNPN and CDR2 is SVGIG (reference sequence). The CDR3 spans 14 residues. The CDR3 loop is CAWSEGGFLGGYTF. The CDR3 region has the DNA TGTGCCTGGAGTGAGGGGGGGTTCCTCGGTGGCTACACCTTC.

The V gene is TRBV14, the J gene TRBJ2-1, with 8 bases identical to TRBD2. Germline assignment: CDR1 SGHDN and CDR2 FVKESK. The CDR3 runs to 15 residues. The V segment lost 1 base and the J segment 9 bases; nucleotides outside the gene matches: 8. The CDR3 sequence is CASSQVRGGGGEQFF. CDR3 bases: TGTGCCAGCAGCCAAGTTCGGGGGGGCGGTGGTGAGCAGTTCTTC.

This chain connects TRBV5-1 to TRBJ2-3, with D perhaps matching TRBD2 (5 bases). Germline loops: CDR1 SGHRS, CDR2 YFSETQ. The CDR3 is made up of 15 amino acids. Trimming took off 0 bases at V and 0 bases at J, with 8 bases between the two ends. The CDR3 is CASSLGGLSTDTQYF. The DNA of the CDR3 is TGCGCCAGCAGCTTGGGAGGACTTAGCACAGATACGCAGTATTTT.

The CDR3 reads CASSFWEVGEQYF. DNA for the CDR3: TGTGCCAGCAGCTTTTGGGAGGTGGGCGAGCAGTACTTC. This chain joins TRBV5-4 and TRBJ2-7; the D gene is possibly TRBD2 (6 bases). The germline V gene encodes CDR1 SGHNT and CDR2 YYREEE (reference sequence). The CDR3 covers 13 residues. V was clipped by 2 bases and J by 6 bases, with 12 bases between them.

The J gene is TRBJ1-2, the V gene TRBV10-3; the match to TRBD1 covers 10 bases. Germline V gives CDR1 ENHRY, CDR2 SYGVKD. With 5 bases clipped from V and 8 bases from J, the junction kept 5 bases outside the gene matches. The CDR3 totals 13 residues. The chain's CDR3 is CAISTGQGNGYTF. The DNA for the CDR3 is TGTGCCATCAGTACGGGACAGGGGAACGGCTACACCTTC.

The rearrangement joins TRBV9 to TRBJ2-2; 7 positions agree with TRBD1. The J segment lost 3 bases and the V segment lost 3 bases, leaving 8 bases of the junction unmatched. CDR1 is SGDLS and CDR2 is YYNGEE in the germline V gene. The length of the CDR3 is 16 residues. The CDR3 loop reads CASSAQGSTDTGELFF. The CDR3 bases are TGTGCCAGCAGCGCACAGGGGTCGACGGACACCGGGGAGCTGTTTTTT.

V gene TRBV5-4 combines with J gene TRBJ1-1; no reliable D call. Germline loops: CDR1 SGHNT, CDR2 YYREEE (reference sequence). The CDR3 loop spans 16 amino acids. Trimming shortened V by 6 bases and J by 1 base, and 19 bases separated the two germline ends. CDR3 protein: CASNPGGPRRNTEAFF. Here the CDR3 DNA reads TGTGCCAGCAACCCGGGAGGTCCCCGACGGAACACTGAAGCTTTCTTT.

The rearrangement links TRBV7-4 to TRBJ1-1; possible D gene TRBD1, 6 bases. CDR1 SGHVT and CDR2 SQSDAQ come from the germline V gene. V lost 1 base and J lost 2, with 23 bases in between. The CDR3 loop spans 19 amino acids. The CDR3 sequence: CASSLVLVGWGTHNTEAFF. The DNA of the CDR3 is TGTGCCAGCAGCTTAGTTCTGGTAGGGTGGGGGACACACAACACTGAAGCTTTCTTT. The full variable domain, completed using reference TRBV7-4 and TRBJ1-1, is GAGVSQSPRYKVAKRGRDVALRCDSISGHVTLYWYRQTLGQGSEVLTYSQSDAQRDKSGRPSGRFSAERPERSVSTLKIQRTEQGDSAVYLCASSLVLVGWGTHNTEAFFGQGTRLTVV.

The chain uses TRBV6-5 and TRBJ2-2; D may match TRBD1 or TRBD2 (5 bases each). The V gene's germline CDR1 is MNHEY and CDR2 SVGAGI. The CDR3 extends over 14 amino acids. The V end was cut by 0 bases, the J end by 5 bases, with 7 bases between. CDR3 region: CASSYSWGTGELFF. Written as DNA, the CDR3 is TGTGCCAGCAGTTACTCGTGGGGGACCGGGGAGCTGTTTTTT.

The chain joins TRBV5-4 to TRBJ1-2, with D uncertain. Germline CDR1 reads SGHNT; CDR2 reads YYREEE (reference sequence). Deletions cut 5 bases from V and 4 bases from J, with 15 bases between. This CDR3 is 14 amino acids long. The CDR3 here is CASRRTEEGYGYTF. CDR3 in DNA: TGTGCCAGCAGACGGACGGAAGAGGGCTATGGCTACACCTTC.

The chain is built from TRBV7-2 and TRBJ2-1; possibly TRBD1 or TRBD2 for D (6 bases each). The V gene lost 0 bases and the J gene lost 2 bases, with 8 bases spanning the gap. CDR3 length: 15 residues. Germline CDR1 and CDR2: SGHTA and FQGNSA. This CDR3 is CASSLAGGPYNEQFF. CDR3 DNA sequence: TGTGCCAGCAGCTTAGCGGGGGGCCCCTACAATGAGCAGTTCTTC.

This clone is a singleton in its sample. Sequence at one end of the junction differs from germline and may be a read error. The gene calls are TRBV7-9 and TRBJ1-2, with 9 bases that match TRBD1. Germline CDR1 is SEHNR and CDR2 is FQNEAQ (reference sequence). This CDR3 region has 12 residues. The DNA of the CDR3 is TGTGCCAGCAGCTTCGGACAGGGGATGGGCGCCTTC. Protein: CASSFGQGMGAF. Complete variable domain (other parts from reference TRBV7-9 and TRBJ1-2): DTGVSQNPRHKITKRGQNVTFRCDPISEHNRLYWYRQTLGQGPEFLTYFQNEAQLEKSRLLSDRFSAERPKGSFSTLEIQRTEQGDSAMYLCASSFGQGMGAFGSGTRLTVV.

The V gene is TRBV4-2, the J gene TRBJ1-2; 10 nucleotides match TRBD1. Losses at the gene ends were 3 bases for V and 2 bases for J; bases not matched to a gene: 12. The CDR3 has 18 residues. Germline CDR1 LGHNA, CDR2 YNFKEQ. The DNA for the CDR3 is TGTGCCAGCAGCCAGGCCGGGACAGGGGATTTCCAAAACTATGGCTACACCTTC. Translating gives CASSQAGTGDFQNYGYTF.